The 23 T cell receptor beta chains in this list originate from one sample, sequenced in a study of shared clonotypes between healthy human individuals. TCRdb's table, derived via immunoSEQ multiplex PCR, lists solely in-frame clones and lacks some. The sample includes over a million clones, around 76% seen only once; the top ten take 1.4% to 1.5%. Input material: memory CD4+ T cells sorted from blood. Described subset: CD45RA-negative fraction. The receptors were sampled from a man between 18 and 35 years old in good health.

This clone came up once. The rearrangement links TRBV19 to TRBJ1-5, with 10 positions matching TRBD1. Trimming took 5 bases from V and 4 from J; bases not matched to a gene: 14. CDR1 is LNHDA and CDR2 is SQIVND in the germline V gene (reference sequence). The CDR3 loop spans 18 amino acids. CDR3 protein: CASSPWGQGLFGNQPQHF. Written as DNA, the CDR3 is TGTGCCAGTAGTCCCTGGGGACAGGGGCTGTTTGGAAATCAGCCCCAGCATTTT. Full variable domain (remainder filled in from reference TRBV19 and TRBJ1-5): DGGITQSPKYLFRKEGQNVTLSCEQNLNHDAMYWYRQDPGQGLRLIYYSQIVNDFQKGDIAEGYSVSREKKESFPLTVTSAQKNPTAFYLCASSPWGQGLFGNQPQHFGDGTRLSIL.

The rearrangement uses TRBV11-3 and TRBJ2-3, with 8 bases identical to TRBD1. The CDR3 has 15 residues. CDR1 and CDR2 from the germline V gene are SGHNT and YENEEA. After removal of 6 bases from V and 6 bases from J, the junction contained 11 bases not matched to a gene. CDR3 nucleotides: TGTGCCAGCAGGAGCCGGGACAGGCAAACCGATACGCAGTATTTT. This translates into CASRSRDRQTDTQYF. Variable domain in full (rest from reference TRBV11-3 and TRBJ2-3): EAGVVQSPRYKIIEKKQPVAFWCNPISGHNTLYWYLQNLGQGPELLIRYENEEAVDDSQLPKDRFSAERLKGVDSTLKIQPAELGDSAVYLCASRSRDRQTDTQYFGPGTRLTVL.

In its sample, this clone was seen once. The genes are TRBV2 and TRBJ2-2, with 11 bases matching TRBD2. From germline, CDR1 is SNHLY and CDR2 FYNNEI. The CDR3 is 13 residues long. Trimming cost V 10 bases and J 9 bases; bases outside gene matches: 7. The CDR3 is CANTGTSGRELFF. CDR3 in DNA: TGTGCCAACACCGGGACTAGCGGACGGGAGCTGTTTTTT.

A note on this clone: The junction does not match germline at one end; this may be a read error. This chain connects TRBV7-8 to TRBJ2-2, with D unclear. The germline V gene has CDR1 SGHVS and CDR2 FQNEAQ. The CDR3 extends over 16 amino acids. The chain's CDR3 is CASTFSRLRNAGELFF. As DNA, the CDR3 is TGTGCCAGCACCTTTTCAAGGCTACGGAACGCCGGGGAGCTGTTTTTT.

The gene calls are TRBV6-1 and TRBJ2-1, with 12 bases identical to TRBD2. Germline V gene lookup returns CDR1 MNHNS and CDR2 SASEGT. V lost 2 bases and J lost 8; bases outside the gene matches: 7. CDR3 length equals 16 residues. The CDR3: CASSELAGGPVDEQFF. The CDR3 DNA reads TGTGCCAGCAGTGAACTAGCGGGGGGGCCGGTGGATGAGCAGTTCTTC.

This chain uses TRBV11-3 with TRBJ2-2, with 7 bases fitting TRBD1. Germline-derived CDR1 and CDR2 are SGHNT and YENEEA. The CDR3 totals 13 residues. J was trimmed by 5 bases and V by 3 bases; bases with no gene match: 0. The CDR3 bases are TGTGCCAGCAGCTTGGGACAGACCGGGGAGCTGTTTTTT. It encodes CASSLGQTGELFF.

V is TRBV7-9 and J is TRBJ2-3, with 9 bases that match TRBD1. Germline CDR1 is SEHNR and CDR2 is FQNEAQ (reference sequence). CDR3 length equals 15 residues. V was pared by 3 bases and J by 4 bases, with 5 bases of the junction left unmatched. The CDR3 DNA is TGTGCCAGCAGCTTGGGGGACAGGGACGCAGATACGCAGTATTTT. Protein: CASSLGDRDADTQYF.

V gene TRBV5-1 combines with J gene TRBJ1-4, with D perhaps TRBD1 (6 bases). Trimming shortened V by 1 base and J by 5 bases, and 12 bases separated the two germline ends. Per the germline V gene, CDR1 is SGHRS and CDR2 is YFSETQ. The length of the CDR3 is 15 residues. The CDR3 loop reads CASSLSGGQNEKLFF. CDR3 coding DNA: TGCGCCAGCAGCTTGTCCGGGGGACAAAATGAAAAACTGTTTTTT.

Of note for this clone: A much larger clonotype is one base distant, so this may be a read error. Other DNA sequences of this sample code for an identical CDR3. The chain employs TRBV7-9 and TRBJ1-3, with D perhaps matching TRBD1 (6 bases). Germline V gene lookup returns CDR1 SEHNR and CDR2 FQNEAQ (reference sequence). Trimming removed 3 bases at V and 2 bases at J, with 11 bases between. The CDR3 is 15 amino acids. This chain's CDR3 is CASSLQGTTGNTIYF. The CDR3 DNA follows: TGTGCCAGCAGCTTGCAGGGGACGACTGGAAACACCATATATTTT.

This clone has more than one count but fewer than ten. This CDR3 is also generated by other DNA sequences in the sample. V and J are TRBV28 and TRBJ1-5; D perhaps matches TRBD1 (5 bases). Germline V gives CDR1 MDHEN, CDR2 SYDVKM. The V gene lost 3 bases and the J gene lost 7 bases, with 10 bases spanning the gap. CDR3 length: 13 residues. The CDR3 DNA sequence: TGTGCCAGCAGTTTGAGGGGCGGCCAGCCCCAGCATTTT. This encodes CASSLRGGQPQHF.

Concerning this clone itself: Other DNA variants within this sample encode the same CDR3. The chain is built from TRBV20-1 and TRBJ2-5, with unresolved D. The CDR3 extends over 11 amino acids. The V end lost 6 bases, the J end lost 5 bases, and 10 bases lay between the germline ends. The germline V gene encodes CDR1 DFQATT and CDR2 SNEGSKA (reference sequence). The CDR3 sequence is CSAPKGETQYF. The CDR3 bases are TGCAGTGCCCCGAAAGGGGAGACCCAGTACTTC.

This chain uses TRBV2 with TRBJ2-5; D gene ambiguous. Germline V gene sequence: CDR1 SNHLY, CDR2 FYNNEI. The CDR3 is 13 residues long. Trimming left V 4 bases short and J 5 bases short, with 11 bases between. The CDR3 loop reads CASSGMVFETQYF. CDR3 coding DNA: TGTGCCAGCAGTGGAATGGTGTTTGAGACCCAGTACTTC.

The chain's CDR3 is CASTSSLTGPYGYTF. DNA of the CDR3: TGTGCCAGCACCTCCTCATTGACAGGACCCTATGGCTACACCTTC. V is TRBV28 and J is TRBJ1-2; D is perhaps TRBD1 (6 bases). V lost 7 bases, J lost 4 bases, and 19 bases lay in between. The CDR3 length is 15 residues. Germline V gives CDR1 MDHEN, CDR2 SYDVKM.

This chain uses TRBV5-6 with TRBJ1-1, with unresolved D. CDR3 length: 13 amino acids. V was cut by 1 base and J by 8 bases, with 12 bases left in between. CDR1 is SGHDT, CDR2 YYEEEE, per germline. In nucleotides, the CDR3 is TGTGCCAGCAGCTTGCGGTCGGGGAGGGAAGCTTTCTTT. Its protein product is CASSLRSGREAFF.

On this clone: The sample carries other DNA sequences with the same CDR3. The chain recombines TRBV5-1 with TRBJ2-7; D perhaps matches TRBD2 (6 bases). Trimming removed 0 bases from V and 4 bases from J, with 11 bases in between. CDR1 and CDR2 (germline): SGHRS, YFSETQ. The CDR3 runs to 14 residues. The DNA of the CDR3 is TGCGCCAGCAGCTTGGATCCGGCGGGATACGAGCAGTACTTC. Amino acids: CASSLDPAGYEQYF.

The rearrangement uses TRBV6-6 and TRBJ2-1; the D is unclear. With 2 bases removed from V and 8 bases from J, the gap between germline ends came to 4 bases. The germline V gene has CDR1 MNHNY and CDR2 SVGAGI (reference sequence). The CDR3 covers 11 residues. The CDR3 DNA is TGTGCCAGCAGTTACAGCGATGAGCAGTTCTTC. This codes for CASSYSDEQFF.

This clone has only a few counts. As DNA, the CDR3 is TGTGCCAGTAGTATGGACAGGTCTGGCACAGATACGCAGTATTTT. It is translated as CASSMDRSGTDTQYF. The chain has TRBV19 and TRBJ2-3; 7 bases are shared with TRBD1. The CDR3 spans 15 residues. Germline loops: CDR1 LNHDA, CDR2 SQIVND (reference sequence). The trim removed 3 bases at V and 1 base at J, leaving 4 bases unmatched.

The chain couples TRBV28 to TRBJ1-1, with 9 bases aligning to TRBD1. CDR3 size: 15 residues. Germline assignment: CDR1 MDHEN and CDR2 SYDVKM. The V gene end was trimmed by 6 bases and the J gene end by 2 bases; junction bases not matched to a gene: 7. The CDR3 loop is CASRPPGQGNTEAFF. CDR3 in DNA: TGTGCCAGCAGGCCTCCGGGACAGGGTAACACTGAAGCTTTCTTT.

Concerning this clone itself: At one end the junction does not follow the germline gene, possibly because of a read error. V and J are TRBV5-6 and TRBJ2-1, with TRBD2 matching over 8 bases. The CDR3 is made up of 12 amino acids. CDR1 is SGHDT and CDR2 is YYEEEE in the germline V gene. DNA for the CDR3: TGTGCCAGCAGCTTGGACGCGGGAGGAAGGATCTTC. Protein product: CASSLDAGGRIF. The complete variable domain, with remaining parts taken from reference TRBV5-6 and TRBJ2-1, reads DAGVTQSPTHLIKTRGQQVTLRCSPKSGHDTVSWYQQALGQGPQFIFQYYEEEERQRGNFPDRFSGHQFPNYSSELNVNALLLGDSALYLCASSLDAGGRIFGPGTRLTVL.

J is TRBJ2-6 and V is TRBV19, with 9 bases aligning to TRBD1. The CDR3 runs 15 residues. With 6 bases clipped from V and 4 bases from J, the junction kept 4 bases outside the gene matches. Germline V gene lookup returns CDR1 LNHDA and CDR2 SQIVND (reference sequence). The CDR3 is CASRKQGAGANVLTF. The CDR3 region has the DNA TGTGCCAGTAGGAAACAGGGGGCAGGGGCCAACGTCCTGACTTTC.

This clone was detected only a few times. This sequence joins TRBV19 and TRBJ2-7; 9 bases map to TRBD1. The V segment lost 6 bases and the J segment 7 bases; nucleotides outside the gene matches: 10. Germline V lookup: CDR1 LNHDA, CDR2 SQIVND (reference sequence). This CDR3 spans 14 amino acids. The CDR3 DNA is TGTGCCAGTAGCCCCACAGGGGGCGATGGGGAGCAGTACTTC. As protein: CASSPTGGDGEQYF.

The chain combines TRBV28 with TRBJ1-6; 9 bases are shared with TRBD1. The CDR3 length is 15 residues. Germline values: CDR1 MDHEN, CDR2 SYDVKM. V lost 9 bases to trimming and J lost 8 bases; unmatched junction nucleotides: 11. In nucleotides, the CDR3 is TGTGCCAGTACCAGCCTGGGACAGGGTGATTCACCCCTCCACTTT. This translates into CASTSLGQGDSPLHF.

This clone was recorded many times. This rearrangement joins TRBV19 to TRBJ1-4; 7 bases match TRBD1. CDR3 length: 18 residues. The V gene's germline CDR1 is LNHDA and CDR2 SQIVND (reference sequence). V gave up 9 bases and J gave up 7 bases; unmatched junction bases: 23. The CDR3 here is CASNSAPGQPVVSEKLFF. CDR3 coding DNA: TGTGCCAGCAACAGTGCGCCGGGACAGCCGGTGGTTAGTGAAAAACTGTTTTTT. Full variable domain (rest looked up from reference TRBV19 and TRBJ1-4): DGGITQSPKYLFRKEGQNVTLSCEQNLNHDAMYWYRQDPGQGLRLIYYSQIVNDFQKGDIAEGYSVSREKKESFPLTVTSAQKNPTAFYLCASNSAPGQPVVSEKLFFGSGTQLSVL.